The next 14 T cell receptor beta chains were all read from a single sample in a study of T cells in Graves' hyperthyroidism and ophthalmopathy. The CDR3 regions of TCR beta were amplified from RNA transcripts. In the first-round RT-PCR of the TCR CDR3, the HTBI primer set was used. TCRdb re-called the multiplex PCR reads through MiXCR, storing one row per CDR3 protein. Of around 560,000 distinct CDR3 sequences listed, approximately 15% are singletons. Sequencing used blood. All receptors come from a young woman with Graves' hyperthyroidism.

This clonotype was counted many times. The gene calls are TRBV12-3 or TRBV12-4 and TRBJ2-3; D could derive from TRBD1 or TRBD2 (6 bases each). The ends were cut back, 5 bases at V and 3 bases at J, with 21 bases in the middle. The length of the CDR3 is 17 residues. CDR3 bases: TGTGCCAGCAGTCCCCGACGGAAGGGGGGTCGTACAGATACGCAGTATTTT. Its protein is CASSPRRKGGRTDTQYF.

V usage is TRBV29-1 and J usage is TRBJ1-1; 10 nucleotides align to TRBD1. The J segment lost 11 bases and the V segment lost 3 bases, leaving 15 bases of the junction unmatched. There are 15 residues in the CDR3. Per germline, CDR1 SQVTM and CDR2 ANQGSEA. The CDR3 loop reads CSVEMGQGPRLGAFF. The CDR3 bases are TGCAGCGTTGAGATGGGACAGGGGCCCCGATTAGGGGCTTTCTTT.

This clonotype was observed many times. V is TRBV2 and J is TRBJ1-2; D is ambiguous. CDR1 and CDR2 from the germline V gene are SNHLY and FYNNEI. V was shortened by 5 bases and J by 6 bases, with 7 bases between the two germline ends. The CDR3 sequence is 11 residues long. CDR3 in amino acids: CASSFSDGYTF. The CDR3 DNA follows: TGTGCCAGCAGTTTTTCGGATGGCTACACCTTC. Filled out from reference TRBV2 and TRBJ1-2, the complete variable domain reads EPEVTQTPSHQVTQMGQEVILRCVPISNHLYFYWYRQILGQKVEFLVSFYNNEISEKSEIFDDQFSVERPDGSNFTLKIRSTKLEDSAMYFCASSFSDGYTFGSGTRLTVV.

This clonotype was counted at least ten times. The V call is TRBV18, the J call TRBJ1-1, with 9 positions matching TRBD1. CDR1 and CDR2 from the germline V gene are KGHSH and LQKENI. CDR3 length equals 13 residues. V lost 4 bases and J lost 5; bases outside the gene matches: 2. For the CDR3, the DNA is TGTGCCAGCTCACGGACAGGGGAAACTGAAGCTTTCTTT. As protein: CASSRTGETEAFF. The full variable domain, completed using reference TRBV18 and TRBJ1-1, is NAGVMQNPRHLVRRRGQEARLRCSPMKGHSHVYWYRQLPEEGLKFMVYLQKENIIDESGMPKERFSAEFPKEGPSILRIQQVVRGDSAAYFCASSRTGETEAFFGQGTRLTVV.

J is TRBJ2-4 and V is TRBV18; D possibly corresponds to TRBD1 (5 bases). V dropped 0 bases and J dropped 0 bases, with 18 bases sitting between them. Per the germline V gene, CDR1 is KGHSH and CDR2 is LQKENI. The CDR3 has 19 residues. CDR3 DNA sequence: TGTGCCAGCTCACCACCGGGGCCTTCTACCCCTCTAGCCAAAAACATTCAGTACTTC. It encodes CASSPPGPSTPLAKNIQYF.

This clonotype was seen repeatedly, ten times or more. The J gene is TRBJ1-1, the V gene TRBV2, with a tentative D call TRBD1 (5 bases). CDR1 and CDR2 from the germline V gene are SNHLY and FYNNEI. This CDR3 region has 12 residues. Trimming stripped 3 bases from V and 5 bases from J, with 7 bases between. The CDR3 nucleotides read TGTGCCAGCAGTGAGGGGGGGACTGAAGCTTTCTTT. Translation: CASSEGGTEAFF.

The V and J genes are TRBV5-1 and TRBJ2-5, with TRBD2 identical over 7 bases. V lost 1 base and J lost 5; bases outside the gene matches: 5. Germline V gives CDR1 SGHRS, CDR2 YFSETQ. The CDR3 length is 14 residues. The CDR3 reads CASSLTSAMETQYF. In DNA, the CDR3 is TGCGCCAGCAGCTTGACTAGCGCTATGGAGACCCAGTACTTC.

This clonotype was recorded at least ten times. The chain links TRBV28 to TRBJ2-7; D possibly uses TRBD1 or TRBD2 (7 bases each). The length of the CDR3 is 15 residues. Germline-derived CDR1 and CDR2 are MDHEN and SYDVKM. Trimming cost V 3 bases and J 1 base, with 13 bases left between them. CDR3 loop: CASSFGGTESYEQYF. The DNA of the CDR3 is TGTGCCAGCAGTTTCGGGGGGACAGAGTCCTACGAGCAGTACTTC.

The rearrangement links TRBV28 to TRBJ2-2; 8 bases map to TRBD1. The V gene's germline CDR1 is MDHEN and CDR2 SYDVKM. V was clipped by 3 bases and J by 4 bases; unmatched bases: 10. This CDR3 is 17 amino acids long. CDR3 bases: TGTGCCAGCAGTTTTTTCTTTGACAGGGGATTCACCGGGGAGCTGTTTTTT. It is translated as CASSFFFDRGFTGELFF.

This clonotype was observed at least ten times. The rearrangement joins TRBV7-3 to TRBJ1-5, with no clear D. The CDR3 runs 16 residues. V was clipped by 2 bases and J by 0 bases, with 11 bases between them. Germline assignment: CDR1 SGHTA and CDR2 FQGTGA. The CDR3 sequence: CASSLRRTASNQPQHF. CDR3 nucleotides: TGTGCCAGCAGCTTACGACGGACGGCTAGCAATCAGCCCCAGCATTTT.

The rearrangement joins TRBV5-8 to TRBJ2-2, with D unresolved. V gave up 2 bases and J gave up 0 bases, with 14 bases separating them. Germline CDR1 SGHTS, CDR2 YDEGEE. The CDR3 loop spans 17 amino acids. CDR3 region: CASSFYASIANTGELFF. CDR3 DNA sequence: TGTGCCAGCAGCTTTTATGCGTCTATCGCGAACACCGGGGAGCTGTTTTTT.

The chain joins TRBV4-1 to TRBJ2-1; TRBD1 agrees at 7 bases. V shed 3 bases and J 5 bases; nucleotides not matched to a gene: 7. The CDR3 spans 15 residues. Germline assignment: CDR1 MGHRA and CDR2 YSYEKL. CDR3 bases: TGCGCCAGCAGCCAGGGGGACAGAATAAACAATGAGCAGTTCTTC. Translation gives CASSQGDRINNEQFF.

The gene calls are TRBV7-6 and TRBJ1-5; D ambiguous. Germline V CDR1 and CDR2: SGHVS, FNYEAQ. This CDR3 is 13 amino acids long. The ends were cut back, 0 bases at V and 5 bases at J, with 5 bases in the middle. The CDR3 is CASSLARYQPQHF. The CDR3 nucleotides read TGTGCCAGCAGCTTAGCAAGGTATCAGCCCCAGCATTTT.

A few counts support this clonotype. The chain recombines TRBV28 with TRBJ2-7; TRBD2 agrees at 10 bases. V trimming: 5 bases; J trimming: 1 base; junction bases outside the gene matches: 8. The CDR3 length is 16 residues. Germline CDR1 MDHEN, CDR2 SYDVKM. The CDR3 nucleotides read TGTGCCAGCAGTCCCCCCCGGACTAGCGGTTCCTACGAGCAGTACTTC. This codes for CASSPPRTSGSYEQYF.